Each of the 29 T cell receptor beta chains below was sequenced from the same sample in a study of blood T cell repertoires in COVID-19. TCRdb keeps only in-frame clones here, not all; method: immunoSEQ multiplex PCR. The table lists under 400,000 clones, around 87% of them singletons. The sample taken for sequencing was PBMCs or T cells enriched from blood (not recorded which). Receptor source: a middle-aged man in a cohort exposed to, infected with or recovered from COVID-19 (not recorded which).

This clone has only a few counts. The CDR3 is CSGSGTPSYNEQFF. The CDR3 bases are TGCAGCGGTAGCGGGACTCCGTCCTACAATGAGCAGTTCTTC. The chain carries TRBV29-1 and TRBJ2-1, with 8 positions matching TRBD2. The CDR3 length is 14 residues. After removal of 7 bases from V and 1 base from J, the junction contained 6 bases not matched to a gene. CDR1 is SQVTM, CDR2 ANQGSEA, per germline.

J is TRBJ1-5 and V is TRBV19; 7 bases align to TRBD1. Germline CDR1 reads LNHDA; CDR2 reads SQIVND (reference sequence). The CDR3 is 14 amino acids. Losses at the gene ends were 3 bases for V and 5 bases for J; bases not matched to a gene: 4. The CDR3 nucleotides read TGTGCCAGTAGTATCAGACAGGGCTATCAGCCCCAGCATTTT. Protein product: CASSIRQGYQPQHF.

This sequence joins TRBV28 and TRBJ2-7; 12 bases are a match to TRBD1. Trimming cost V 3 bases and J 7 bases; bases outside gene matches: 4. Germline values: CDR1 MDHEN, CDR2 SYDVKM. CDR3 length: 14 amino acids. The CDR3 sequence is CASSLGQGAGEQYF. As DNA, the CDR3 is TGTGCCAGCAGTTTGGGACAGGGGGCTGGAGAGCAGTACTTC.

The chain joins TRBV5-1 to TRBJ2-2, with 11 bases lining up with TRBD2. Germline V gene sequence: CDR1 SGHRS, CDR2 YFSETQ. The CDR3 has 17 amino acids. J gave up 1 base and V 2 bases, and 4 bases lay outside the gene matches. CDR3: CASSLRGTSGNTGELFF. For the CDR3, the DNA is TGCGCCAGCAGCTTACGTGGGACTAGCGGGAACACCGGGGAGCTGTTTTTT.

The J gene is TRBJ1-1, the V gene TRBV19; D may be TRBD1 (6 bases). The CDR3 loop spans 15 amino acids. Trimming removed 5 bases at V and 3 bases at J, with 16 bases between. CDR1 is LNHDA, CDR2 SQIVND, per germline (reference sequence). The CDR3 sequence: CASSQGFWVDTEAFF. DNA for the CDR3: TGTGCCAGTAGTCAGGGGTTCTGGGTGGACACTGAAGCTTTCTTT.

V usage is TRBV23-1 and J usage is TRBJ1-2; TRBD1 is a possible D gene (5 bases). TRBV23-1 is assigned to the ORF class and has an uncertain function. CDR3 length: 14 residues. The V end lost 0 bases, the J end lost 6 bases, and 11 bases lay between the germline ends. The CDR3 protein is CASSQSGGFDGYTF. The DNA for the CDR3 is TGCGCCAGCAGTCAATCGGGGGGTTTTGATGGCTACACCTTC.

This chain links TRBV25-1 with TRBJ2-2; TRBD1 agrees at 7 bases. CDR3 length: 15 residues. Germline trimming cut 3 bases from V and 7 bases from J; bases unmatched to any gene: 8. Germline V gives CDR1 MGHDK, CDR2 SYGVNS. CDR3 residues: CASSENRGSGGELFF. In DNA form, the CDR3 reads TGTGCCAGCAGTGAGAACAGGGGTTCTGGCGGGGAGCTGTTTTTT.

The CDR3 coding sequence is TGTGCCAGCAGCTTAGAGGGGTCCGCCTATCAGCCCCAGCATTTT. Amino acids: CASSLEGSAYQPQHF. This chain joins TRBV7-8 and TRBJ1-5; D may be TRBD1 (5 bases). V was clipped by 1 base and J by 5 bases, with 12 bases between them. The CDR3 has 15 amino acids. Per the germline V gene, CDR1 is SGHVS and CDR2 is FQNEAQ.

This chain joins TRBV24-1 and TRBJ1-5; a possible D gene is TRBD1 (5 bases). The CDR3 runs 14 residues. The V gene's germline CDR1 is KGHDR and CDR2 SFDVKD. The ends were cut back, 4 bases at V and 2 bases at J, with 8 bases in the middle. CDR3 nucleotides: TGTGCCACCAGTGACGGAGGGGGCAATCAGCCCCAGCATTTT. Encoded protein: CATSDGGGNQPQHF.

The V gene is TRBV27, the J gene TRBJ2-1; 14 bases are shared with TRBD2. The ends lost 2 bases at V and 7 bases at J; junction bases unmatched: 4. Germline CDR1 MNHEY, CDR2 SMNVEV (reference sequence). The CDR3 spans 16 residues. This CDR3 is CASSLGTSGRVNEQFF. The CDR3 nucleotides are TGTGCCAGCAGTTTAGGGACTAGCGGGAGAGTGAATGAGCAGTTCTTC.

This chain connects TRBV9 to TRBJ2-1; TRBD2 agrees at 8 bases. This CDR3 has 14 residues. V lost 3 bases and J lost 8; bases outside the gene matches: 7. The germline V gene encodes CDR1 SGDLS and CDR2 YYNGEE. The CDR3 nucleotides read TGTGCCAGCAGCGGGCGGACTAGCCCCCATGAGCAGTTCTTC. Translating gives CASSGRTSPHEQFF.

This chain joins TRBV19 and TRBJ2-1; D is unresolved. Deletions cut 5 bases from V and 0 bases from J, with 11 bases between. This CDR3 has 15 residues. Germline V CDR1 and CDR2: LNHDA, SQIVND (reference sequence). The CDR3 region is CASSAHRSSYNEQFF. CDR3 sequence (DNA): TGTGCCAGTAGTGCCCATAGAAGCTCCTACAATGAGCAGTTCTTC.

The count of this clone is one. The chain is built from TRBV5-3 and TRBJ2-1, with a possible D match to TRBD1 (5 bases). TRBV5-3 has ORF status, its function being uncertain. This CDR3 comprises 13 residues. Trimming removed 2 bases from V and 5 bases from J, with 8 bases in between. CDR3 residues: CARSLETDNEQFF. The CDR3 nucleotides read TGTGCCAGAAGCTTAGAGACAGACAATGAGCAGTTCTTC.

This chain uses TRBV6-6 with TRBJ2-7; 12 positions match TRBD1. Germline V gene data show CDR1 as MNHNY and CDR2 as SVGAGI (reference sequence). V gave up 6 bases and J gave up 0 bases; unmatched junction bases: 12. The CDR3 extends over 18 amino acids. CDR3 loop: CASRRGTGGEKSSYEQYF. The CDR3 DNA reads TGTGCCAGCAGACGAGGGACAGGGGGCGAAAAAAGCTCCTACGAGCAGTACTTC.

The gene calls are TRBV30 and TRBJ1-4; D remains ambiguous. V was cut by 2 bases and J by 4 bases, with 14 bases left in between. In germline, CDR1 is GTSNPN, CDR2 SVGIG (reference sequence). The CDR3 runs 15 residues. In nucleotides, the CDR3 is TGTGCCTGGAGTCCCCTTGGGCAGGTTAATGAAAAACTGTTTTTT. Residues: CAWSPLGQVNEKLFF.

The chain carries TRBV3-1 (or the pseudogene TRBV3-2) and TRBJ1-1, with D perhaps TRBD1 (5 bases). V dropped 5 bases and J dropped 7 bases, with 14 bases sitting between them. CDR3 size: 13 residues. CDR1 and CDR2 from the germline V gene are LGHDT and YNNKEL (reference sequence). The CDR3 sequence is CASSSGSDGEAFF. CDR3 bases: TGTGCCAGCAGCTCAGGGTCGGACGGTGAAGCTTTCTTT.

The chain has TRBV10-2 and TRBJ2-3, with TRBD2 matching 9 bases. Germline V gene sequence: CDR1 WSHSY, CDR2 SAAADI. V shed 5 bases, J shed 3 bases, and the junction held 3 bases outside the gene matches. This CDR3 region has 14 residues. DNA for the CDR3: TGCGCCAGCAGTAATAGCGGGAGAACAGATACGCAGTATTTT. Protein product: CASSNSGRTDTQYF.

Here the CDR3 reads CASKSGLSTDTQYF. Here the CDR3 DNA reads TGCGCCAGCAAAAGCGGATTGAGCACAGATACGCAGTATTTT. The rearrangement joins TRBV5-1 to TRBJ2-3, with a tentative D call TRBD2 (5 bases). The CDR3 is made up of 14 amino acids. Germline V lookup: CDR1 SGHRS, CDR2 YFSETQ. V lost 6 bases and J lost 0, with 11 bases in between.

This clone appeared a single time. J is TRBJ1-2 and V is TRBV27; 7 bases are shared with TRBD1. The CDR3 consists of 14 residues. The ends lost 7 bases at V and 5 bases at J; junction bases unmatched: 10. Germline values: CDR1 MNHEY, CDR2 SMNVEV (reference sequence). CDR3 region: CASKSGQADYGYTF. For the CDR3, the DNA is TGTGCCAGCAAATCTGGACAGGCTGATTATGGCTACACCTTC.

There are a few counts of this clone. The rearrangement joins TRBV5-5 to TRBJ1-6, with 10 bases identical to TRBD1. V lost 6 bases, J lost 7 bases, and 10 bases stayed unmatched. The germline V gene has CDR1 SGHKS and CDR2 YYEKEE (reference sequence). The CDR3 has 16 amino acids. CDR3 sequence (DNA): TGTGCCAGCAACCCACGGGGGACAGGGGACAATTCACCCCTCCACTTT. Residues: CASNPRGTGDNSPLHF.

The chain links TRBV6-5 to TRBJ1-1; 9 bases match TRBD1. The CDR3 loop spans 13 amino acids. Germline V gene sequence: CDR1 MNHEY, CDR2 SVGAGI. Trimming took 6 bases from V and 1 from J; bases not matched to a gene: 0. The CDR3 reads CASRDRGNTEAFF. DNA of the CDR3: TGTGCCAGCAGGGACAGGGGGAACACTGAAGCTTTCTTT.

This clone was detected once. The chain employs TRBV27 and TRBJ1-4; D gene ambiguous. This CDR3 contains 13 residues. The V and J ends lost 5 bases and 8 bases respectively, with 12 bases between them. Germline loops: CDR1 MNHEY, CDR2 SMNVEV (reference sequence). CDR3 coding DNA: TGTGCCAGCAGTAGCGCCAACTGGGAAAAACTGTTTTTT. The encoded protein is CASSSANWEKLFF.

The rearrangement links TRBV18 to TRBJ2-2; perhaps TRBD1 as D (6 bases). The CDR3 contains 14 residues. Germline V CDR1 and CDR2: KGHSH, LQKENI. Trimming removed 4 bases at V and 3 bases at J, with 9 bases between. CDR3 in amino acids: CASSQQGYTGELFF. The CDR3 bases are TGTGCCAGCTCACAACAGGGATACACCGGGGAGCTGTTTTTT. Full variable domain (outside the CDR3, taken from reference TRBV18 and TRBJ2-2): NAGVMQNPRHLVRRRGQEARLRCSPMKGHSHVYWYRQLPEEGLKFMVYLQKENIIDESGMPKERFSAEFPKEGPSILRIQQVVRGDSAAYFCASSQQGYTGELFFGEGSRLTVL.

CDR3 bases: TGCAGCGTTGAAAGGGGGCCAGCCTACAATGAGCAGTTCTTC. Its protein is CSVERGPAYNEQFF. V usage is TRBV29-1 and J usage is TRBJ2-1, with 7 bases lining up with TRBD1. This CDR3 contains 14 residues. Germline-derived CDR1 and CDR2 are SQVTM and ANQGSEA. V lost 2 bases to trimming and J lost 2 bases; unmatched junction nucleotides: 3.

The chain couples TRBV7-9 to TRBJ2-3; 9 bases map to TRBD2. The ends lost 5 bases at V and 6 bases at J; junction bases unmatched: 9. The CDR3 is 15 amino acids. Germline CDR1 is SEHNR and CDR2 is FQNEAQ (reference sequence). In DNA form, the CDR3 reads TGTGCCAGCAGCCCCTGGACTAGCGAAGGGGATACGCAGTATTTT. Amino acid sequence: CASSPWTSEGDTQYF.

The CDR3 DNA reads TGTGCCAGCAGCTTCCCGGAAGGGGGTGAAAAACTGTTTTTT. Translating it yields CASSFPEGGEKLFF. J is TRBJ1-4 and V is TRBV7-9; perhaps TRBD1 as D (6 bases). Germline V CDR1 and CDR2: SEHNR, FQNEAQ (reference sequence). The germline V and J ends were trimmed by 3 bases and 7 bases, with 12 bases remaining between them. The CDR3 totals 14 residues. The variable domain in full, completed from reference TRBV7-9 and TRBJ1-4, reads DTGVSQNPRHKITKRGQNVTFRCDPISEHNRLYWYRQTLGQGPEFLTYFQNEAQLEKSRLLSDRFSAERPKGSFSTLEIQRTEQGDSAMYLCASSFPEGGEKLFFGSGTQLSVL.

The CDR3 DNA follows: TGTGCCAGCAGCTGGGGACAGGGGTTGTACACTGAAGCTTTCTTT. Translation: CASSWGQGLYTEAFF. The chain links TRBV7-9 to TRBJ1-1, with 10 nucleotides matching TRBD1. The junction had 5 bases not matched to a gene; V was cut back by 4 bases and J by 3 bases. Germline V gene data show CDR1 as SEHNR and CDR2 as FQNEAQ (reference sequence). This CDR3 has 15 residues. Full variable domain (rest looked up from reference TRBV7-9 and TRBJ1-1): DTGVSQNPRHKITKRGQNVTFRCDPISEHNRLYWYRQTLGQGPEFLTYFQNEAQLEKSRLLSDRFSAERPKGSFSTLEIQRTEQGDSAMYLCASSWGQGLYTEAFFGQGTRLTVV.

This clone was picked up one time. The chain joins TRBV28 to TRBJ2-7; TRBD1 matches 8 bases. The length of the CDR3 is 12 residues. The germline gives CDR1 MDHEN, CDR2 SYDVKM. Unmatched junction bases numbered 10, after V lost 6 bases and J lost 12 bases. In DNA form, the CDR3 reads TGTGCCAGCAGAAGGTCCGGACAGGGCTGGTACTTC. It encodes CASRRSGQGWYF.

The chain links TRBV15 to TRBJ1-3; possibly TRBD1 for D (6 bases). The germline V and J ends were trimmed by 0 bases and 0 bases, with 15 bases remaining between them. There are 18 residues in the CDR3. In germline, CDR1 is LNHNV, CDR2 YYDKDF (reference sequence). The CDR3 protein is CATSRDQQGLYSGNTIYF. The CDR3 DNA is TGTGCCACCAGCAGAGATCAACAGGGACTATACTCTGGAAACACCATATATTTT.